The subject of this entry is one T cell receptor beta chain. Antigen unknown. Time point given: after dendritic cell vaccination, including at tumor progression/relapse. Fresh-frozen tumor tissue and more than two years of survival data were available for all. This entry is derived from a study of glioma-infiltrating T cells after dendritic cell vaccination. Study information: Glioblastoma patients came from Phase I and II dendritic cell vaccination trials. Monocyte-derived dendritic cells, cultured less than 8 days with IL-4 and GM-CSF, were pulsed with autologous tumor lysate.

Study-level findings and limits: Survival was not directly related to TCR clonality in these patients.

Some clones are missing from TCRdb's copy, which holds only in-frame ones; the method was immunoSEQ multiplex PCR. The data contain approximately 110,000 clones, 90% of them seen just once; the ten biggest clones take up roughly 3%. J gave up 5 bases and V 6 bases, and 10 bases lay outside the gene matches. In germline, CDR1 is SNHLY, CDR2 FYNNEI. The CDR3 has 15 residues. The sequence came from a human donor with glioblastoma. The gene calls are TRBV2 and TRBJ2-5, with TRBD1 identical over 9 bases. Sequencing used blood, obtained after dendritic cell vaccination. CDR3: CASRSGTGKWETQYF. CDR3 nucleotide sequence: TGTGCCAGCAGGTCCGGGACAGGGAAATGGGAGACCCAGTACTTC.